This TCR beta chain was recorded in a study of T cells in Graves' hyperthyroidism and ophthalmopathy. This clonotype was seen a handful of times. CDR1 and CDR2 from the germline V gene are SGHDT and YYEEEE. This CDR3 region has 14 residues. V was clipped by 0 bases and J by 7 bases, with 14 bases between them. Researchers took RNA transcripts and amplified the TCR beta CDR3 regions from them. Using the HTBI primer set, a first-round RT-PCR was run on the TCR CDR3. Via MiXCR, TCRdb re-called the multiplex PCR reads, giving one row per CDR3 protein. The sample shows 600,000 to 650,000 distinct CDR3 sequences, about 17% of them seen only once.

Sequencing used blood. The V call is TRBV5-6, the J call TRBJ2-7, with TRBD1 as a possible D gene (6 bases). The clonotype originates from a woman aged 25 to 39 with Graves' hyperthyroidism. The CDR3 sequence: CASSLGDIPGEQYF. The CDR3 DNA follows: TGTGCCAGCAGCTTGGGGGACATTCCTGGGGAGCAGTACTTC.